One sample yielded the 6 T cell receptor beta chains listed below, sequenced in a study of cytomegalovirus exposure and HLA in healthy donors. Both 60 Vbeta primers and 13 Jbeta primers went into the PCR. Sequenced by immunoSEQ multiplex PCR; TCRdb stores in-frame clones only, minus some. The data show approximately 110,000 clones, with approximately 81% seen just once and almost 3% held by the top ten. The sample comprised PBMCs. The receptor set was obtained from a woman in her late teens or twenties in good health and CMV-seropositive.

V is TRBV7-9 and J is TRBJ2-1; the D gene is possibly TRBD2 (6 bases). Per germline, CDR1 SEHNR and CDR2 FQNEAQ (reference sequence). This CDR3 spans 16 amino acids. V lost 0 bases to trimming and J lost 4 bases, with 13 bases between them. CDR3 in DNA: TGTGCCAGCAGCTTAGCATACCGGGAGAGGTACAATGAGCAGTTCTTC. Protein sequence: CASSLAYRERYNEQFF.

V and J are TRBV28 and TRBJ2-3, with TRBD1 matching 9 bases. CDR1 and CDR2 from the germline V gene are MDHEN and SYDVKM. V lost 6 bases to trimming and J lost 4 bases; unmatched junction nucleotides: 11. The CDR3 has 16 amino acids. The CDR3 DNA is TGTGCCAGCAGACCGGACAGGGGAAAGTTCTCAGATACGCAGTATTTT. Translating gives CASRPDRGKFSDTQYF.

In this sample, this clone turned up once. The V gene is TRBV30, the J gene TRBJ2-5, with TRBD1 matching 10 bases. The V gene's germline CDR1 is GTSNPN and CDR2 SVGIG (reference sequence). The CDR3 extends over 15 amino acids. With 3 bases clipped from V and 5 bases from J, the junction kept 9 bases outside the gene matches. CDR3 loop: CAWRRTDRGMETQYF. CDR3 DNA sequence: TGTGCCTGGAGGAGAACGGACAGGGGGATGGAGACCCAGTACTTC.

The CDR3 region has the DNA TGTGCCAGCAGTCCGAACAGGGACCACTCTGGCTACACCTTC. Translated, it gives CASSPNRDHSGYTF. This chain uses TRBV6-5 with TRBJ1-2; the D gene is possibly TRBD1 (6 bases). This CDR3 has 14 residues. Germline CDR1 is MNHEY and CDR2 is SVGAGI. Between the trimmed V and J ends, which lost 5 bases and 7 bases, there was a span of 17 bases.

The chain carries TRBV28 and TRBJ1-2; D unclear. The CDR3 totals 12 residues. V was trimmed by 7 bases and J by 5 bases, leaving 11 bases between them. Germline V gives CDR1 MDHEN, CDR2 SYDVKM. The CDR3: CASTRGGYGYTF. The DNA of the CDR3 is TGTGCCAGCACCCGGGGAGGGTATGGCTACACCTTC.

The rearrangement links TRBV4-1 to TRBJ1-3; the D is unclear. CDR3 length equals 16 residues. Germline V gene data show CDR1 as MGHRA and CDR2 as YSYEKL. Trimming pared 0 bases from V and 0 bases from J, leaving 9 bases between. CDR3: CASSQDGGNSGNTIYF. The CDR3 DNA sequence: TGCGCCAGCAGCCAAGACGGAGGGAACTCTGGAAACACCATATATTTT.